A single sample is the source of the 28 T cell receptor beta chains below, sequenced in a study of radiotherapy plus CTLA-4 blockade in lung cancer. Sequencing was performed with immunoSEQ multiplex PCR; in TCRdb, only in-frame clones are kept and a portion is missing. This table has about 41,000 clones, 60% to 80% appearing once. Material: peripheral blood, obtained from a patient treated with radiotherapy plus ipilimumab. The source of these receptors is a human donor with non-small cell lung cancer who had stable disease on radiotherapy plus ipilimumab.

This clone has a handful of counts. The genes are TRBV12-5 and TRBJ2-7; TRBD1 aligns across 9 bases. The ends lost 4 bases at V and 9 bases at J; junction bases unmatched: 7. This CDR3 is built from 13 residues. Germline loops: CDR1 LGHNT, CDR2 FRNRAP. CDR3 amino acids: CASGSGQGRWQYF. CDR3 nucleotides: TGTGCTAGTGGTTCGGGACAGGGTAGGTGGCAGTACTTC.

This rearrangement joins TRBV27 to TRBJ2-2; 9 bases fit TRBD1. In germline, CDR1 is MNHEY, CDR2 SMNVEV (reference sequence). V shed 6 bases, J shed 5 bases, and the junction held 7 bases outside the gene matches. The CDR3 contains 15 residues. Written as DNA, the CDR3 is TGTGCCAGCAGACCCCTCGGGACAGGGACCGGGGAGCTGTTTTTT. Translation: CASRPLGTGTGELFF.

The genes are TRBV13 and TRBJ1-1, with 9 bases matching TRBD1. Germline CDR1 PRHDT, CDR2 FYEKMQ (reference sequence). V gave up 0 bases and J gave up 0 bases; unmatched junction bases: 11. The CDR3 spans 19 residues. CDR3 region: CASSLGVTGTGWMNTEAFF. In DNA form, the CDR3 reads TGTGCCAGCAGCTTAGGCGTAACGGGGACAGGGTGGATGAACACTGAAGCTTTCTTT.

The chain couples TRBV9 to TRBJ1-3; 7 nucleotides align to TRBD1. The length of the CDR3 is 15 residues. V dropped 4 bases and J dropped 4; count of bases not matched to a gene: 8. The V gene's germline CDR1 is SGDLS and CDR2 YYNGEE. The CDR3 region is CASSTGDRLGNTIYF. Written as DNA, the CDR3 is TGTGCCAGCAGCACAGGGGACAGACTAGGAAACACCATATATTTT.

The chain links TRBV6-1 to TRBJ1-4; D is perhaps TRBD1 (5 bases). CDR1 and CDR2 from the germline V gene are MNHNS and SASEGT. The CDR3 spans 12 residues. The germline V and J ends were trimmed by 4 bases and 6 bases, with 6 bases remaining between them. The CDR3 DNA follows: TGTGCCAGCAGTGTACAGGATGAAAAACTGTTTTTT. Protein sequence: CASSVQDEKLFF.

Only a few counts were recorded for this clone. The rearrangement uses TRBV6-6 and TRBJ1-4; 8 nucleotides line up with TRBD1. V lost 6 bases to trimming and J lost 8 bases; unmatched junction nucleotides: 5. CDR1 and CDR2 from the germline V gene are MNHNY and SVGAGI (reference sequence). CDR3 length equals 13 residues. CDR3 in amino acids: CASSVQGGEKLFF. Here the CDR3 DNA reads TGTGCCAGCAGCGTACAGGGGGGGGAAAAACTGTTTTTT.

This rearrangement joins TRBV9 to TRBJ1-3; D remains ambiguous. The germline V gene encodes CDR1 SGDLS and CDR2 YYNGEE. V lost 0 bases and J lost 0, with 10 bases in between. The length of the CDR3 is 16 residues. The CDR3 sequence is CASSVVGDSSGNTIYF. The CDR3 nucleotides are TGTGCCAGCAGCGTAGTAGGTGACTCCTCTGGAAACACCATATATTTT.

Here the CDR3 reads CAWGLYSGNTIYF. CDR3 bases: TGTGCCTGGGGACTCTACTCTGGAAACACCATATATTTT. The V and J genes are TRBV30 and TRBJ1-3; no definite D call. The germline CDR1 and CDR2 sequences are GTSNPN and SVGIG (reference sequence). V was pared by 5 bases and J by 0 bases, with 8 bases between. The CDR3 contains 13 residues.

V usage is TRBV6-5 and J usage is TRBJ1-1; no reliable D call. CDR3 length: 14 residues. V lost 0 bases to trimming and J lost 0 bases, with 5 bases between them. Germline CDR1 MNHEY, CDR2 SVGAGI. CDR3 protein: CASSYSDMNTEAFF. The CDR3 DNA sequence: TGTGCCAGCAGTTACTCTGATATGAACACTGAAGCTTTCTTT.

This clone qualifies as medium-sized. The chain carries TRBV6-6 and TRBJ2-1; TRBD1 matches 8 bases. After removal of 5 bases from V and 7 bases from J, the junction contained 4 bases not matched to a gene. Germline V gene data show CDR1 as MNHNY and CDR2 as SVGAGI (reference sequence). CDR3 size: 13 residues. Here the CDR3 reads CASSGQGLNEQFF. CDR3 DNA: TGTGCCAGCAGTGGACAGGGACTTAATGAGCAGTTCTTC.

Regarding this clone: In the same sample, other DNA sequences code for this CDR3. The chain recombines TRBV19 with TRBJ1-1; D is uncertain. Germline CDR1 is LNHDA and CDR2 is SQIVND (reference sequence). Trimming removed 1 base from V and 4 bases from J, with 7 bases in between. This CDR3 is 13 amino acids long. The CDR3 loop reads CASSIGTATEAFF. The CDR3 nucleotides read TGTGCCAGTAGTATAGGAACAGCCACTGAAGCTTTCTTT.

The CDR3 DNA reads TGTGCCAGCAGTTACTCGACCGGGATGAACACTGAAGCTTTCTTT. Translating gives CASSYSTGMNTEAFF. The chain employs TRBV6-6 and TRBJ1-1; D remains unclear. Trimming pared 0 bases from V and 0 bases from J, leaving 8 bases between. Germline CDR1 reads MNHNY; CDR2 reads SVGAGI (reference sequence). CDR3 size: 15 residues.

This rearrangement joins TRBV19 to TRBJ2-1; D not certain. Germline CDR1 is LNHDA and CDR2 is SQIVND (reference sequence). The CDR3 sequence is 12 residues long. V was shortened by 1 base and J by 5 bases, with 3 bases between the two germline ends. DNA of the CDR3: TGTGCCAGTAGTATAGGGCACAATGAGCAGTTCTTC. It translates to CASSIGHNEQFF.

This clone turned up a few times. The J gene is TRBJ1-2, the V gene TRBV2, with a weak D call TRBD1 (5 bases). CDR3 length: 15 residues. Germline values: CDR1 SNHLY, CDR2 FYNNEI. Trimming removed 4 bases at V and 4 bases at J, with 16 bases between. The CDR3 DNA reads as TGTGCCAGCAGTGGGATTGGGGGGATGGCCTATGGCTACACCTTC. It translates to CASSGIGGMAYGYTF. Filled out from reference TRBV2 and TRBJ1-2, the complete variable domain reads EPEVTQTPSHQVTQMGQEVILRCVPISNHLYFYWYRQILGQKVEFLVSFYNNEISEKSEIFDDQFSVERPDGSNFTLKIRSTKLEDSAMYFCASSGIGGMAYGYTFGSGTRLTVV.

This sequence joins TRBV7-9 and TRBJ2-7, with D hard to call. This CDR3 contains 12 residues. V was shortened by 5 bases and J by 6 bases, with 11 bases between the two germline ends. The germline gives CDR1 SEHNR, CDR2 FQNEAQ (reference sequence). CDR3 in amino acids: CASSHTGREQYF. The CDR3, as DNA: TGTGCCAGCAGCCATACCGGACGCGAGCAGTACTTC.

This clone was seen a few times. This sequence joins TRBV4-1 and TRBJ2-5; unclear D gene. From germline, CDR1 is MGHRA and CDR2 YSYEKL. There are 14 residues in the CDR3. V was cut by 0 bases and J by 2 bases, with 7 bases left in between. The CDR3 is CASSQEGRQETQYF. The CDR3 DNA follows: TGCGCCAGCAGCCAAGAAGGCAGACAAGAGACCCAGTACTTC.

This clone has just a few counts. The gene calls are TRBV10-3 and TRBJ1-4; 12 bases are shared with TRBD1. Germline V lookup: CDR1 ENHRY, CDR2 SYGVKD. The length of the CDR3 is 16 residues. V shed 4 bases, J shed 7 bases, and the junction held 7 bases outside the gene matches. The CDR3 DNA is TGTGCCATCAGTGGAGGGACAGGGGGCTTGGGTGAAAAACTGTTTTTT. Amino acid sequence: CAISGGTGGLGEKLFF.

The chain recombines TRBV6-1 with TRBJ1-2; 8 nucleotides match TRBD1. Trimming removed 8 bases from V and 8 bases from J; junction bases left unmatched: 16. This CDR3 has 15 residues. Germline CDR1 reads MNHNS; CDR2 reads SASEGT. This CDR3 reads CASSEDREVSGGYTF. CDR3 in DNA: TGTGCCAGCTCTGAGGACAGGGAGGTGAGCGGAGGCTACACCTTC.

The chain is built from TRBV6-5 and TRBJ2-5; D remains unclear. This CDR3 spans 11 amino acids. The germline CDR1 and CDR2 sequences are MNHEY and SVGAGI. V lost 2 bases and J lost 4, with 2 bases in between. CDR3 in amino acids: CASSYGETQYF. CDR3 DNA: TGTGCCAGCAGTTACGGAGAGACCCAGTACTTC.

The sample holds one count of this clone. The chain uses TRBV6-1 and TRBJ2-2; 10 bases are a match to TRBD1. Germline CDR1 MNHNS, CDR2 SASEGT. V dropped 6 bases and J dropped 5; count of bases not matched to a gene: 6. The CDR3 length is 15 residues. The CDR3 is CASRMTGGETGELFF. The CDR3 coding sequence is TGTGCCAGCAGGATGACAGGGGGCGAGACCGGGGAGCTGTTTTTT.

The chain carries TRBV6-5 and TRBJ1-3; maybe TRBD1 (6 bases). The V gene's germline CDR1 is MNHEY and CDR2 SVGAGI. This CDR3 contains 14 residues. V was clipped by 0 bases and J by 4 bases, with 7 bases between them. The CDR3 nucleotides are TGTGCCAGCAGTTACTCCGGACAGGGAAACACCATATATTTT. Protein: CASSYSGQGNTIYF.

This chain uses TRBV19 with TRBJ2-7; D may be TRBD1 or TRBD2 (5 bases each). This CDR3 is built from 15 residues. The germline CDR1 and CDR2 sequences are LNHDA and SQIVND (reference sequence). The V end was cut by 2 bases, the J end by 0 bases, with 11 bases between. CDR3 DNA sequence: TGTGCCAGTAGTATAAGGGACGGCAACTCCTACGAGCAGTACTTC. It codes for CASSIRDGNSYEQYF. The full variable domain, its missing parts supplied by reference TRBV19 and TRBJ2-7, is DGGITQSPKYLFRKEGQNVTLSCEQNLNHDAMYWYRQDPGQGLRLIYYSQIVNDFQKGDIAEGYSVSREKKESFPLTVTSAQKNPTAFYLCASSIRDGNSYEQYFGPGTRLTVT.

This clone was counted once. The chain joins TRBV30 to TRBJ1-2, with D maybe TRBD1 (6 bases). Trimming cost V 5 bases and J 4 bases, with 14 bases left between them. Germline V lookup: CDR1 GTSNPN, CDR2 SVGIG (reference sequence). CDR3 length: 13 amino acids. CDR3 DNA: TGTGCCTGGGTCCGGGCAGGGGTCTATGGCTACACCTTC. This sequence encodes CAWVRAGVYGYTF.

The chain combines TRBV11-2 with TRBJ2-7, with 7 bases matching TRBD1. V lost 5 bases and J lost 13; bases outside the gene matches: 14. From germline, CDR1 is SGHAT and CDR2 FQNNGV. This CDR3 region has 13 residues. CDR3 amino acids: CASSPRGGLWAYV. The DNA for the CDR3 is TGTGCCAGCAGCCCGCGAGGGGGCCTTTGGGCTTACGTC.

The V gene is TRBV7-9, the J gene TRBJ1-1; TRBD1 is a possible D gene (5 bases). The V gene's germline CDR1 is SEHNR and CDR2 FQNEAQ (reference sequence). V was shortened by 11 bases and J by 0 bases, with 19 bases between the two germline ends. The CDR3 loop spans 15 amino acids. CDR3 nucleotides: TGTGCCGTGTTTAAGACAGTCCTCATGAACACTGAAGCTTTCTTT. Amino acid sequence: CAVFKTVLMNTEAFF.

This clone showed up just once. The V call is TRBV18, the J call TRBJ2-3; 8 bases are shared with TRBD1. V dropped 4 bases and J dropped 2; count of bases not matched to a gene: 5. CDR3 length: 15 amino acids. In germline, CDR1 is KGHSH, CDR2 LQKENI. The CDR3 nucleotides read TGTGCCAGCTCACTCGACAGGGGTAACACAGATACGCAGTATTTT. It specifies CASSLDRGNTDTQYF.

The rearrangement joins TRBV5-1 to TRBJ2-7, with D possibly TRBD2 on 6 matching bases. V lost 0 bases to trimming and J lost 3 bases, with 10 bases between them. The CDR3 is 14 residues long. The germline CDR1 and CDR2 sequences are SGHRS and YFSETQ. As DNA, the CDR3 is TGCGCCAGCAGCTTGGAGGGGACTTACTACGAGCAGTACTTC. Translated: CASSLEGTYYEQYF.

The V and J genes are TRBV2 and TRBJ1-2; D possibly corresponds to TRBD1 (5 bases). V gave up 1 base and J gave up 4 bases, with 13 bases separating them. Germline CDR1 is SNHLY and CDR2 is FYNNEI. The CDR3 loop spans 15 amino acids. The CDR3 loop is CASSEGEGMSYGYTF. For the CDR3, the DNA is TGTGCCAGCAGTGAAGGGGAGGGGATGAGCTATGGCTACACCTTC. Filled out from reference TRBV2 and TRBJ1-2, the complete variable domain reads EPEVTQTPSHQVTQMGQEVILRCVPISNHLYFYWYRQILGQKVEFLVSFYNNEISEKSEIFDDQFSVERPDGSNFTLKIRSTKLEDSAMYFCASSEGEGMSYGYTFGSGTRLTVV.